This TCR beta chain comes out of a study of OX40 agonist ivuxolimab in advanced cancers. The repertoire was sequenced with immunoSEQ multiplex PCR; TCRdb's copy has only in-frame clones and lacks some. The sample holds about 19,000 clones, around 90% seen once. CDR3 length equals 14 residues. Trimming cost V 0 bases and J 0 bases, with 7 bases left between them. CDR1 is SGHNT and CDR2 is YYREEE in the germline V gene (reference sequence). Findings of the study overall: CD4+ and CD8+ blood T cells expanded clonally by week 6 at 0.1 to 3.0 mg/kg.

Comments on this clone: The antigen remains unidentified.

Blood was sampled at baseline, cycle 4 day 1, and cycle 7 day 1. The input for sequencing was CD4+ or CD8+ T cells sorted from blood, taken in a trial of the OX40 agonist ivuxolimab. The chain employs TRBV5-4 and TRBJ2-7; D remains ambiguous. The sequence derives from an adult with an advanced solid tumor such as melanoma, head and neck, liver or kidney cancer. As DNA, the CDR3 is TGTGCCAGCAGCTTGGGAACGATCTCCTACGAGCAGTACTTC. Protein product: CASSLGTISYEQYF.